This T cell receptor beta chain was retrieved from a study of monozygotic twins with inflammatory bowel disease. Per-sample cDNA came from eight separate reactions. Using TCRalpha and TCRbeta cDNA, the researchers carried out two nested PCRs that lasted about 15 and 9 cycles. TCRdb reprocessed the 5' RACE reads; each CDR3 protein has one entry and no DNA is given. The table gives 150,000 to 200,000 distinct CDR3 sequences; the top ten clones make up under 3.5% of it. As regards this clonotype: Its antigen is not known.

General study findings and limits: Different subtypes (of T cells) could not be told apart from one another.

The germline gives CDR1 SQVTM, CDR2 ANQGSEA. There are 13 residues in the CDR3. The clonotype comes from a human donor with ulcerative colitis or Crohn's disease, or a healthy co-twin of an affected twin (not recorded which). The sample taken for sequencing was blood. V is TRBV29-1 and J is TRBJ1-5; TCRdb gives TRBD1 as the D gene, but with no DNA this cannot be confirmed. The chain's CDR3 is CSVRTGERQPQHF.